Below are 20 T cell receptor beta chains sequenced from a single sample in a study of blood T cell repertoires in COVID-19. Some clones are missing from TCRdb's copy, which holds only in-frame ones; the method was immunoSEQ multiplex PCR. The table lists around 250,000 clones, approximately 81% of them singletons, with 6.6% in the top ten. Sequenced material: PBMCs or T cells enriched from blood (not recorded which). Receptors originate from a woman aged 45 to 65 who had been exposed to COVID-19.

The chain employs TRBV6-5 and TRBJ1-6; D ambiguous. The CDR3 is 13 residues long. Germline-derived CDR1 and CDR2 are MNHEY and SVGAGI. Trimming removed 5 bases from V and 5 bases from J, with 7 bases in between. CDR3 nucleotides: TGTGCCAGCAGTCTGAGCAATAATTCACCCCTCCACTTT. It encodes CASSLSNNSPLHF.

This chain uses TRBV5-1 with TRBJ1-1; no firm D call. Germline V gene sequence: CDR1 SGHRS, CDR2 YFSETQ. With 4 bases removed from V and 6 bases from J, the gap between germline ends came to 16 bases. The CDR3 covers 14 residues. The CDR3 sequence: CASSLRAEGSEAFF. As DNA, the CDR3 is TGCGCCAGCAGCCTACGGGCAGAGGGCTCTGAAGCTTTCTTT.

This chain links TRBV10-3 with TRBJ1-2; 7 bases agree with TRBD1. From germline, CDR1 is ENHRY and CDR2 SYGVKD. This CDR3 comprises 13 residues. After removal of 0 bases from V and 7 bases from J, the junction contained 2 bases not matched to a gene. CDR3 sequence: CAISESNRGGYTF. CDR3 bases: TGTGCCATCAGTGAGTCGAACAGGGGTGGCTACACCTTC.

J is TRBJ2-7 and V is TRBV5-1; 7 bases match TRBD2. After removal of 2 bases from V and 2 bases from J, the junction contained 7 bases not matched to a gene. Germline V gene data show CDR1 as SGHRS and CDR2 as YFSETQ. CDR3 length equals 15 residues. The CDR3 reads CASSFGTSVTYEQYF. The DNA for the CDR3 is TGCGCCAGCAGCTTCGGAACTAGCGTCACCTACGAGCAGTACTTC.

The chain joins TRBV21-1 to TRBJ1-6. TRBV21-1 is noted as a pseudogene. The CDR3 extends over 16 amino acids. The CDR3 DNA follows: TGTGCCAGCAGCAAAAGGGAGGGCTCCTATAATTCACCCCTCCACTTT. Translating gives CASSKREGSYNSPLHF.

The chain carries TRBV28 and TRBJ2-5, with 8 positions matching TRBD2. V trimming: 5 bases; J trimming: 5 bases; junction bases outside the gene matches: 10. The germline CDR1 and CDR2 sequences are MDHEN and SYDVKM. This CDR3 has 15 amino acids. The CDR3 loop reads CASSPVRGGRETQYF. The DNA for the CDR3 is TGTGCCAGCAGTCCTGTACGGGGGGGCAGGGAGACCCAGTACTTC.

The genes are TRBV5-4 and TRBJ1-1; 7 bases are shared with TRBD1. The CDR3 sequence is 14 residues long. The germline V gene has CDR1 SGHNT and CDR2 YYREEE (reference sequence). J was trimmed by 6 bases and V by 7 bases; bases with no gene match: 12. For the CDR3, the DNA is TGTGCCAGCGACGTTCAGGGGGGAGGCTCTGAAGCTTTCTTT. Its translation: CASDVQGGGSEAFF.

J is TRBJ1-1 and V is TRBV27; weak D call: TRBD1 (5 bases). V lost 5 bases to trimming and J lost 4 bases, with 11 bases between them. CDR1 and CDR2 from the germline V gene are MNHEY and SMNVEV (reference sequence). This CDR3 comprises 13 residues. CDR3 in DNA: TGTGCCAGCAGTCTTCAGGGTGGCACTGAAGCTTTCTTT. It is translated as CASSLQGGTEAFF.

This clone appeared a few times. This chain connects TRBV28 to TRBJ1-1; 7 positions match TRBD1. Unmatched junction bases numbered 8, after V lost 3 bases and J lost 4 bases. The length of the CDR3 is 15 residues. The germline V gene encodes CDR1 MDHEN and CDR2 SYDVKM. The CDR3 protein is CASSLGDRQGTEAFF. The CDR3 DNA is TGTGCCAGCAGTTTGGGAGACCGACAGGGCACTGAAGCTTTCTTT. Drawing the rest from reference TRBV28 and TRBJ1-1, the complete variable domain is DVKVTQSSRYLVKRTGEKVFLECVQDMDHENMFWYRQDPGLGLRLIYFSYDVKMKEKGDIPEGYSVSREKKERFSLILESASTNQTSMYLCASSLGDRQGTEAFFGQGTRLTVV.

In DNA, the CDR3 is TGTGCCAGCAGCTTGGCCATGTCCTACGAGCAGTACTTC. As protein: CASSLAMSYEQYF. This chain links TRBV5-4 with TRBJ2-7; no definite D call. The CDR3 is 13 residues long. Trimming left V 0 bases short and J 1 base short, with 5 bases between. CDR1 is SGHNT and CDR2 is YYREEE in the germline V gene (reference sequence).

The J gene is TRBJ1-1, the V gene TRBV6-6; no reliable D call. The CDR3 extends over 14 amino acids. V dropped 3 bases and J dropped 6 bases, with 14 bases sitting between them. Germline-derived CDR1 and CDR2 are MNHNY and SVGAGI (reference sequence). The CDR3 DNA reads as TGTGCCAGCAGTTATCTAGGTCCCTGGGCTGAAGCTTTCTTT. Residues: CASSYLGPWAEAFF.

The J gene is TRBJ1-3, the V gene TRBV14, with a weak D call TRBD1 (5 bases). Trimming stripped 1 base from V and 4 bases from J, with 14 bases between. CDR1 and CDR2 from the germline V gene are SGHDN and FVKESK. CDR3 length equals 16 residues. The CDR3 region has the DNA TGTGCCAGCAGCCAAGGCGGGGGAGTAACGGGAAACACCATATATTTT. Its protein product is CASSQGGGVTGNTIYF.

The CDR3 nucleotides are TGTGCCAGCAGCTTGGCTGGCGGGGGCCGCCAAGAGACCCAGTACTTC. It encodes CASSLAGGGRQETQYF. This chain joins TRBV5-4 and TRBJ2-5; D may be TRBD2 (7 bases). Trimming removed 0 bases at V and 1 base at J, with 13 bases between. CDR1 is SGHNT and CDR2 is YYREEE in the germline V gene (reference sequence). The CDR3 has 16 residues.

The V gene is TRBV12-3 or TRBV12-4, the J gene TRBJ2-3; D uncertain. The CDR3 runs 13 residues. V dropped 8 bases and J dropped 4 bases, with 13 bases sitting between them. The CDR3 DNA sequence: TGTGCCAGCGGTTCCTCAGTGGCAGATACGCAGTATTTT. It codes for CASGSSVADTQYF.

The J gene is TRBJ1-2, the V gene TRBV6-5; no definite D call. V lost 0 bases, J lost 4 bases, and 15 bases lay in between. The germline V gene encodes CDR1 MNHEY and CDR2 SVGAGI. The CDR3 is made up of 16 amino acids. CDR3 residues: CASSYSSGEVGYGYTF. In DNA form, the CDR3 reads TGTGCCAGCAGTTACTCGAGTGGGGAGGTGGGCTATGGCTACACCTTC.

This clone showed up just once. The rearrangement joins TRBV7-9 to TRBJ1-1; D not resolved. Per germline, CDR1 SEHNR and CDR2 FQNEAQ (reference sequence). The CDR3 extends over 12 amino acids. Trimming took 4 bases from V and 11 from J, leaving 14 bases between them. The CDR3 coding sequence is TGTGCCAGCAGCTCAAATCGGTTATGGGCTTTCTTT. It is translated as CASSSNRLWAFF.

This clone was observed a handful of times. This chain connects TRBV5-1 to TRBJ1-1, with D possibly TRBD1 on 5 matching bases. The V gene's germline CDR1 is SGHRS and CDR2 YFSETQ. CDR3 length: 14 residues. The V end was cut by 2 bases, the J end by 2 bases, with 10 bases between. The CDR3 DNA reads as TGCGCCAGCAGCTTCGGGGGAGGAAACACTGAAGCTTTCTTT. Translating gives CASSFGGGNTEAFF. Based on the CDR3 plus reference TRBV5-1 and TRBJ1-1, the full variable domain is KAGVTQTPRYLIKTRGQQVTLSCSPISGHRSVSWYQQTPGQGLQFLFEYFSETQRNKGNFPGRFSGRQFSNSRSEMNVSTLELGDSALYLCASSFGGGNTEAFFGQGTRLTVV.

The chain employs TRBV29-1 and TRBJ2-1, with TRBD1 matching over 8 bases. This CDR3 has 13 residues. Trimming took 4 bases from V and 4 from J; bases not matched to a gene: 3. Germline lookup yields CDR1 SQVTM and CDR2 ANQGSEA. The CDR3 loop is CSVGGDRYNEQFF. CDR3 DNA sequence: TGCAGCGTTGGGGGGGACAGGTACAATGAGCAGTTCTTC.

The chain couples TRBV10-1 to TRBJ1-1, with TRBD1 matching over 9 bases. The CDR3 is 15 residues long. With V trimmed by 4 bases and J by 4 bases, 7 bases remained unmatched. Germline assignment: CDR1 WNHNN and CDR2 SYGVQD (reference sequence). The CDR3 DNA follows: TGCGCCAGCAGTGCGGGACAGGGAGGCGGCACTGAAGCTTTCTTT. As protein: CASSAGQGGGTEAFF.

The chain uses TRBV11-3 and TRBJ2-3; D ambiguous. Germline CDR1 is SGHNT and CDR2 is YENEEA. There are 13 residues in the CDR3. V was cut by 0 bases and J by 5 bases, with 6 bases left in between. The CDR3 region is CASSLEVGDTQYF. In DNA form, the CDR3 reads TGTGCCAGCAGCTTAGAAGTCGGAGATACGCAGTATTTT.